What follows are 8 T cell receptor beta chains derived from one specimen sequenced in a study of T-cell reconstitution after alpha-beta-depleted transplantation in children (dated by TCRdb to 2016 to 2017). The library was built by means of PCR. Sequencing relied on an Illumina HiSeq 2500. TCR libraries were prepared with molecular barcoding, using unique molecular identifiers to normalize TCRbeta repertoire quantification. The public reads were run again by TCRdb, first through fastp at Q25 and then through MiXCR, and only productive beta chains were kept. For every CDR3 protein sequence, its rows merge into one entry that carries the most common genes and DNA. This sample is represented by about 500,000 distinct CDR3 sequences; approximately 32% of them were singletons. The ten largest make up 2% to 3% of the sample. Sequencing used PBMCs from the stem cell graft donor, obtained from the stem cell graft. The receptors derive from a human donor who donated a stem cell graft to a child with aplastic anemia.

This clonotype occurred many times. The rearrangement uses TRBV20-1 and TRBJ2-1; maybe TRBD2 (6 bases). This CDR3 is 14 amino acids long. Germline V gene sequence: CDR1 DFQATT, CDR2 SNEGSKA (reference sequence). V was trimmed by 3 bases and J by 5 bases, leaving 14 bases between them. The CDR3 DNA reads as TGCAGTGCTAGTCGTCCCGGGAGTCACAATGAGCAGTTCTTC. Translated: CSASRPGSHNEQFF.

The genes are TRBV18 and TRBJ1-1, with TRBD1 as a possible D gene (5 bases). Trimming removed 1 base at V and 5 bases at J, with 17 bases between. CDR3 length: 16 residues. Germline CDR1 and CDR2: KGHSH and LQKENI. DNA of the CDR3: TGTGCCAGCTCACCACTCGAAGGGGCAGGGAGGACTGAAGCTTTCTTT. Translated, it gives CASSPLEGAGRTEAFF.

V gene TRBV20-1 combines with J gene TRBJ1-2; D not certain. The germline V gene has CDR1 DFQATT and CDR2 SNEGSKA (reference sequence). The CDR3 totals 10 residues. CDR3 coding DNA: TGCAGAGCCGGAGACTATGGCTACACCTTC. It specifies CRAGDYGYTF.

The V gene is TRBV29-1, the J gene TRBJ1-1, with 7 nucleotides matching TRBD1. With V trimmed by 6 bases and J by 10 bases, 11 bases remained unmatched. Per the germline V gene, CDR1 is SQVTM and CDR2 is ANQGSEA. The CDR3 contains 12 residues. The CDR3 sequence is CSVTGGGEVAFF. CDR3 in DNA: TGCAGCGTGACAGGAGGGGGCGAGGTAGCTTTCTTT.

The chain is built from TRBV15 and TRBJ2-1; TRBD1 might be the D (6 bases). This CDR3 is built from 14 residues. Germline values: CDR1 LNHNV, CDR2 YYDKDF (reference sequence). Deletions cut 1 base from V and 8 bases from J, with 12 bases between. The CDR3 nucleotides read TGTGCCACCAGCAGAGCGGCAGGGGATTATGAGCAGTTCTTC. Translated: CATSRAAGDYEQFF.

This clonotype was counted between two and nine times. This rearrangement joins TRBV5-8 to TRBJ1-5, with D maybe TRBD1 (5 bases). The CDR3 runs to 14 residues. V gave up 0 bases and J gave up 3 bases, with 7 bases separating them. Germline assignment: CDR1 SGHTS and CDR2 YDEGEE. CDR3 nucleotides: TGTGCCAGCAGCTTGGTCAGGGCCAATCAGCCCCAGCATTTT. Translated, it gives CASSLVRANQPQHF.

The chain uses TRBV6-2 or TRBV6-3 and TRBJ1-1; TRBD1 might be the D (5 bases). Germline V lookup: CDR1 MNHEY, CDR2 SVGEGT. V was pared by 1 base and J by 4 bases, with 13 bases between. The CDR3 is made up of 15 amino acids. CDR3 amino acids: CASSYYSRAATEAFF. CDR3 in DNA: TGTGCCAGCAGTTACTATTCCAGGGCGGCCACTGAAGCTTTCTTT.

The chain has TRBV4-3 and TRBJ1-4; 8 bases map to TRBD1. Germline-derived CDR1 and CDR2 are LGHNA and YSLEER. The length of the CDR3 is 16 residues. J was trimmed by 3 bases and V by 4 bases; bases with no gene match: 7. CDR3 protein: CASSPTSGQANEKLFF. In DNA form, the CDR3 reads TGCGCCAGCAGCCCAACCTCGGGACAGGCTAATGAAAAACTGTTTTTT.